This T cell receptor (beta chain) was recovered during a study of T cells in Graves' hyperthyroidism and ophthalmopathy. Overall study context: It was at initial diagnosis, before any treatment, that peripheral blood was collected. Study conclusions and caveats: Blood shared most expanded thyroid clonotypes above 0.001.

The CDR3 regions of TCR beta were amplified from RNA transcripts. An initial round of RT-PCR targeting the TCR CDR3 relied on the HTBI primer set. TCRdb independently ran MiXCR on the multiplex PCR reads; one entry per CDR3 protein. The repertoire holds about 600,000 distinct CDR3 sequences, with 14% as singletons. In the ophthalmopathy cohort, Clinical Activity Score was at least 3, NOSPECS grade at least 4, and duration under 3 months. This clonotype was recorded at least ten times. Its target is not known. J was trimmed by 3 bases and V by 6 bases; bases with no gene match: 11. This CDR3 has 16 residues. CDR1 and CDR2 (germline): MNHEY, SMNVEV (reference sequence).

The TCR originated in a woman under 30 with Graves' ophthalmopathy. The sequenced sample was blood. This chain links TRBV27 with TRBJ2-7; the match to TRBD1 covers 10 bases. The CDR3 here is CASSFGGGQGGYEQYF. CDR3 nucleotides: TGTGCCAGCAGCTTTGGAGGAGGACAGGGGGGCTACGAGCAGTACTTC.